A selection of T cell receptor beta chains follows, all from one sample in a study of CD8+ T cells in alopecia areata. TCRdb's copy holds only in-frame clones and misses some; the assay was immunoSEQ multiplex PCR. This table holds about 250,000 clones, 50% to 75% found once. Here the sequenced sample was CD4+ T cells sorted from blood, taken around week 52, from a patient treated with tofacitinib. The source is a human donor with alopecia areata. CDR3s include the opening cysteine and the closing phenylalanine or tryptophan. A D gene is named only where the DNA matches it firmly. Clone size is not always given. Where it is, it says once, few, many or a class for expanded clones.

CASSQDLTGNTEAFF	TGCGCCAGCAGCCAAGATCTGACGGGGAACACTGAAGCTTTCTTT	TRBV4-1	NA	TRBJ1-1	NA
CASSPFGKSTEAFF	TGTGCCAGCAGCCCTTTCGGGAAATCTACTGAAGCTTTCTTT	TRBV4-2	NA	TRBJ1-1	NA
CASSSLPGADTQYF	TGTGCCAGCAGCTCCTTGCCCGGGGCAGATACGCAGTATTTT	TRBV11-2	NA	TRBJ2-3	NA
CASSSRGRGNTGELFF	TGTGCCAGCAGCTCCAGGGGGCGCGGGAACACCGGGGAGCTGTTTTTT	TRBV11-3	few	TRBJ2-2	TRBD1
CASSQVPGVDTEAFF	TGCGCCAGCAGCCAAGTCCCAGGGGTGGACACTGAAGCTTTCTTT	TRBV4-1	NA	TRBJ1-1	NA
CSVKPPGLAGLGSQYF	TGCAGCGTGAAGCCCCCCGGGCTAGCGGGGCTAGGATCCCAGTACTTC	TRBV29-1	NA	TRBJ2-5	TRBD2
CAWSTDRDQPQHF	TGTGCCTGGAGTACTGACAGAGATCAGCCCCAGCATTTT	TRBV30	NA	TRBJ1-5	NA
CASSIDIINQPQHF	TGTGCCAGCAGTATTGACATAATCAATCAGCCCCAGCATTTT	TRBV2	NA	TRBJ1-5	NA
CATRTSGEETQYF	TGTGCCACCCGGACTAGCGGGGAAGAGACCCAGTACTTC	TRBV10-3	few	TRBJ2-5	TRBD2
CASSLVGQGYEQYF	TGCGCCAGCAGCTTGGTGGGACAGGGGTACGAGCAGTACTTC	TRBV5-1	NA	TRBJ2-7	TRBD1
CAWSFSGGPNNEQFF	TGTGCCTGGAGTTTTAGCGGGGGGCCCAACAATGAGCAGTTCTTC	TRBV30	NA	TRBJ2-1	TRBD2
CAWLTRGYTGELFF	TGTGCCTGGCTGACCAGGGGGTACACCGGGGAGCTGTTTTTT	TRBV30	NA	TRBJ2-2	TRBD1
CAWSVQRGNQPQHF	TGTGCCTGGAGTGTACAAAGAGGCAATCAGCCCCAGCATTTT	TRBV30	few	TRBJ1-5	NA
CASTPSNSYEQYF	TGCGCCAGCACCCCTTCCAACTCCTACGAGCAGTACTTC	TRBV5-1	once	TRBJ2-7	NA
CASSLYSYEQYF	TGTGCCAGCAGCCTATACAGCTACGAGCAGTACTTC	TRBV11-2	once	TRBJ2-7	NA
CASSAGQWNTEAFF	TGTGCCAGCAGTGCGGGACAGTGGAACACTGAAGCTTTCTTT	TRBV27	few	TRBJ1-1	TRBD1
CASSRGQGAVHEQYF	TGTGCCAGCAGCCGAGGACAGGGGGCTGTCCACGAGCAGTACTTC	TRBV6-5	NA	TRBJ2-7	TRBD1
CASSGWAGAQGEQYF	TGTGCCAGCAGCGGGTGGGCAGGGGCTCAAGGAGAGCAGTACTTC	TRBV6-5	NA	TRBJ2-7	NA
CAWRKQGSGELFF	TGTGCCTGGCGGAAACAGGGCAGCGGGGAGCTGTTTTTT	TRBV30	NA	TRBJ2-2	NA
CASSFSSGAYEQYF	TGTGCCAGCAGCTTCTCCAGCGGGGCTTACGAGCAGTACTTC	TRBV7-2	few	TRBJ2-7	TRBD2
CASSEAGTLAGGRKTQYF	TGTGCCAGCAGTGAAGCGGGAACCTTAGCGGGGGGACGGAAGACCCAGTACTTC	TRBV2	NA	TRBJ2-5	TRBD2
CASSLASGKSPLHF	TGTGCCAGCAGCTTGGCCTCGGGGAAGTCACCCCTCCACTTT	TRBV11-1	NA	TRBJ1-6	NA
CASSLAGMNTEAFF	TGCGCCAGCAGCTTGGCAGGGATGAACACTGAAGCTTTCTTT	TRBV5-1	NA	TRBJ1-1	NA
CASSPTGINEKLFF	TGCGCCAGCAGCCCCACAGGGATTAATGAAAAACTGTTTTTT	TRBV5-1	NA	TRBJ1-4	NA
CASSLSHTYEQYF	TGTGCCAGCAGCTTATCCCACACCTACGAGCAGTACTTC	TRBV7-2	NA	TRBJ2-7	NA
CASRPTGIRNQPQHF	TGTGCCAGCAGACCAACAGGGATTCGCAATCAGCCCCAGCATTTT	TRBV6-6	few	TRBJ1-5	NA
CAWRKSGQGSETQYF	TGTGCCTGGAGGAAGAGTGGGCAGGGATCAGAGACCCAGTACTTC	TRBV30	NA	TRBJ2-5	NA
CATSLDRMGSYEQYF	TGTGCCACCAGCCTCGACAGGATGGGTTCCTACGAGCAGTACTTC	TRBV15	NA	TRBJ2-7	NA
CASSVSNGDTQYF	TGTGCCAGCAGCGTTAGCAACGGAGATACGCAGTATTTT	TRBV9	NA	TRBJ2-3	NA
CAWTYKLVNSPLHF	TGTGCCTGGACCTATAAGCTGGTTAATTCACCCCTCCACTTT	TRBV30	few	TRBJ1-6	NA
CSVSYRRGHDEAFF	TGCAGCGTAAGCTATCGAAGGGGGCACGATGAAGCTTTCTTT	TRBV29-1	NA	TRBJ1-1	TRBD1
CATSRVDRAETQYF	TGTGCCACCAGCAGAGTTGACAGGGCGGAGACCCAGTACTTC	TRBV15	NA	TRBJ2-5	TRBD1
CASSRLAGGDTQYF	TGTGCCAGCAGTCGACTAGCGGGGGGGGATACGCAGTATTTT	TRBV2	few	TRBJ2-3	TRBD2
CASSPRQPPDTQYF	TGTGCCAGCAGTCCACGGCAGCCCCCAGATACGCAGTATTTT	TRBV9	NA	TRBJ2-3	NA
CATQGAQMNTEAFF	TGTGCCACCCAGGGGGCCCAGATGAACACTGAAGCTTTCTTT	TRBV10-3	few	TRBJ1-1	TRBD1
CSVVGAGGEKLFF	TGCAGCGTTGTTGGGGCAGGGGGCGAAAAACTGTTTTTT	TRBV29-1	NA	TRBJ1-4	TRBD1
CASSELGLNSYEQYF	TGTGCCAGCAGCGAACTGGGACTGAACTCCTACGAGCAGTACTTC	TRBV14	few	TRBJ2-7	NA
CASSSLSTDTQYF	TGTGCCAGCAGTTCCCTAAGCACAGATACGCAGTATTTT	TRBV27	NA	TRBJ2-3	NA
CAWSGGGGSTEAFF	TGTGCCTGGAGTGGAGGGGGAGGGAGCACTGAAGCTTTCTTT	TRBV30	NA	TRBJ1-1	NA
CSARKEETQYF	TGCAGTGCTAGGAAGGAAGAGACCCAGTACTTC	TRBV20-1	few	TRBJ2-5	NA
CASSQISSGTLNTEAFF	TGTGCCAGCTCACAGATTTCAAGCGGGACCCTGAACACTGAAGCTTTCTTT	TRBV18	few	TRBJ1-1	NA
CAISGRQGYTDTDTQYF	TGTGCCATCAGCGGACGACAGGGATATACCGACACAGATACGCAGTATTTT	TRBV10-3	few	TRBJ2-3	TRBD1
CASSQSPGLLREPDTQYF	TGTGCCAGCAGCCAATCCCCTGGCCTTTTACGGGAGCCAGATACGCAGTATTTT	TRBV4-2	NA	TRBJ2-3	NA
CASSLVPHSTTDTQYF	TGTGCCAGCAGCTTAGTCCCGCACTCCACCACAGATACGCAGTATTTT	TRBV5-6	few	TRBJ2-3	NA
CASSWQVVGNSPLHF	TGTGCCAGCAGCTGGCAGGTTGTTGGGAATTCACCCCTCCACTTT	TRBV5-4	NA	TRBJ1-6	NA
CASRQSSTDTQYF	TGCGCCAGCAGACAATCTAGCACAGATACGCAGTATTTT	TRBV5-1	few	TRBJ2-3	NA
CASSWDSINQPQHF	TGCGCCAGCAGCTGGGACAGCATCAATCAGCCCCAGCATTTT	TRBV4-1	many	TRBJ1-5	TRBD1
CASRTGVNGNQPQHF	TGTGCCAGCAGGACAGGGGTTAATGGCAATCAGCCCCAGCATTTT	TRBV2	NA	TRBJ1-5	TRBD1
CASSPRLGGANVLTF	TGTGCCAGCAGCCCTCGACTCGGGGGGGCCAACGTCCTGACTTTC	TRBV9	NA	TRBJ2-6	NA
CSATRSDRTISGANVLTF	TGCAGCGCTACCAGGTCGGATAGGACCATCTCTGGGGCCAACGTCCTGACTTTC	TRBV29-1	NA	TRBJ2-6	NA
CAWIGTDHYNSPLHF	TGTGCCTGGATTGGGACAGATCACTATAATTCACCCCTCCACTTT	TRBV30	NA	TRBJ1-6	TRBD1